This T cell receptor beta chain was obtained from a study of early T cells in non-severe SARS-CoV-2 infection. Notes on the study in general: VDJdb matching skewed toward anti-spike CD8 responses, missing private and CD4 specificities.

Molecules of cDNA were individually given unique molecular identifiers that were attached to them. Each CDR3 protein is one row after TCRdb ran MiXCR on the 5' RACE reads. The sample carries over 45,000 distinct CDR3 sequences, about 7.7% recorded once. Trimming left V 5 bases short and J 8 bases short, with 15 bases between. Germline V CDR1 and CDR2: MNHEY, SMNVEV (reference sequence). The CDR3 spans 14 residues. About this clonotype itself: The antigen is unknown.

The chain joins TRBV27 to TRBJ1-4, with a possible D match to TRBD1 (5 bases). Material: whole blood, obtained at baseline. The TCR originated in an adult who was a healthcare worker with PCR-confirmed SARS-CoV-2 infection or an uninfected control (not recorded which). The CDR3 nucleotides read TGTGCCAGCAGTGGGGACCGCAGTCAAGAAAAACTGTTTTTT. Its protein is CASSGDRSQEKLFF.